Listed below are T cell receptor beta chains from one sample, sequenced in a study of blood T cell repertoires in COVID-19. Profiling relied on immunoSEQ multiplex PCR, and the TCRdb table lists in-frame clones only, not all of them. The sample includes around 180,000 clones, less than 90% of them seen just once. Material for sequencing was peripheral blood. Every receptor here comes from a man aged 65 to 79 with active or convalescent COVID-19. CDR3s include the opening cysteine and the closing phenylalanine or tryptophan. A D gene is named only where the DNA matches it firmly. Clone size is given for some rows only: seen once, a few or many times, or a class if the clone is expanded.

j_gene | v_gene | abundance | d_gene | CDR3aa | CDR3nt
TRBJ2-2 | TRBV5-1 | once | TRBD2 | CASSLSGGNTGELFF | TGCGCCAGCAGCCTTAGCGGGGGAAACACCGGGGAGCTGTTTTTT
TRBJ1-1 | TRBV30 | few | - | CAWGAASTEAFF | TGTGCCTGGGGGGCAGCGTCCACTGAAGCTTTCTTT
TRBJ1-2 | TRBV5-1 | - | TRBD1 | CASSIGQGVYGYTF | TGCGCCAGCAGCATAGGACAGGGGGTCTATGGCTACACCTTC
TRBJ1-5 | TRBV6-2/TRBV6-3 | - | - | CASSRAGNQPQHF | TGTGCCAGCAGCCGCGCCGGCAATCAGCCCCAGCATTTT
TRBJ1-1 | TRBV27 | - | - | CASSPGRGMNTEAFF | TGTGCCAGCAGTCCTGGTCGGGGTATGAACACTGAAGCTTTCTTT
TRBJ1-2 | TRBV28 | - | - | CASSLWPEAYGYTF | TGTGCCAGCAGTTTATGGCCCGAAGCCTATGGCTACACCTTC
TRBJ2-1 | TRBV19 | - | TRBD2 | CASSGTSGIHNEQFF | TGTGCCAGTAGTGGGACTAGCGGGATACACAATGAGCAGTTCTTC
TRBJ1-4 | TRBV15 | few | - | CATRGPGGQEKLFF | TGTGCCACCAGGGGCCCGGGGGGCCAGGAAAAACTGTTTTTT
TRBJ1-2 | TRBV3-1/TRBV3-2 | - | - | CASSQDWGGWGYTF | TGTGCCAGCAGCCAAGACTGGGGGGGTTGGGGCTACACCTTC
TRBJ1-2 | TRBV5-4 | - | TRBD1 | CASSLGGQNYGYTF | TGTGCCAGCAGCTTGGGGGGACAGAACTATGGCTACACCTTC
TRBJ2-2 | TRBV27 | - | - | CASSLIGAVNTGELFF | TGTGCCAGCAGTTTAATAGGGGCCGTGAACACCGGGGAGCTGTTTTTT
TRBJ1-1 | TRBV6-5 | - | - | CASRLGTQNTEAFF | TGTGCCAGCAGGCTCGGGACACAGAACACTGAAGCTTTCTTT
TRBJ1-2 | TRBV6-6 | - | - | CASSSTQGSVYGYTF | TGTGCCAGCAGTTCTACACAGGGCTCCGTCTATGGCTACACCTTC
TRBJ2-2 | TRBV10-2 | - | - | CASILETGELFF | TGCGCCAGCATTCTCGAGACCGGGGAGCTGTTTTTT
TRBJ1-6 | TRBV7-2 | - | TRBD1 | CASSLEGTVWSPLHF | TGTGCCAGCAGCTTAGAAGGGACAGTCTGGTCACCCCTCCACTTT
TRBJ1-6 | TRBV30 | - | - | CAWSNPSGGNSPLHF | TGTGCCTGGAGTAACCCGAGCGGGGGAAATTCACCCCTCCACTTT
TRBJ1-5 | TRBV27 | - | - | CASSLLRNSNQPQHF | TGTGCCAGCAGTTTACTCAGGAACAGCAATCAGCCCCAGCATTTT
TRBJ1-1 | TRBV28 | - | - | CASSLIYPGNTEAFF | TGTGCCAGCAGTTTAATTTATCCCGGGAACACTGAAGCTTTCTTT
TRBJ1-2 | TRBV18 | - | - | CASSPPPGNYGYTF | TGTGCCAGCTCACCACCCCCAGGGAACTATGGCTACACCTTC
TRBJ1-1 | TRBV5-5 | - | TRBD1 | CASSLGGTAKNTEAFF | TGTGCCAGCAGCTTGGGCGGGACAGCCAAGAACACTGAAGCTTTCTTT
TRBJ1-1 | TRBV29-1 | - | - | CSVRDGAGGTEAFF | TGCAGCGTTCGGGATGGGGCCGGGGGCACTGAAGCTTTCTTT
TRBJ2-5 | TRBV19 | - | - | CASSISAAKETQYF | TGTGCCAGTAGTATCAGCGCAGCGAAAGAGACCCAGTACTTC
TRBJ2-1 | TRBV19 | once | - | CASRRVPYNEQFF | TGTGCCAGTAGGAGGGTCCCCTACAATGAGCAGTTCTTC
TRBJ2-7 | TRBV30 | - | TRBD1 | CAWSDRGLYEQYF | TGTGCCTGGAGCGACAGGGGGCTCTACGAGCAGTACTTC